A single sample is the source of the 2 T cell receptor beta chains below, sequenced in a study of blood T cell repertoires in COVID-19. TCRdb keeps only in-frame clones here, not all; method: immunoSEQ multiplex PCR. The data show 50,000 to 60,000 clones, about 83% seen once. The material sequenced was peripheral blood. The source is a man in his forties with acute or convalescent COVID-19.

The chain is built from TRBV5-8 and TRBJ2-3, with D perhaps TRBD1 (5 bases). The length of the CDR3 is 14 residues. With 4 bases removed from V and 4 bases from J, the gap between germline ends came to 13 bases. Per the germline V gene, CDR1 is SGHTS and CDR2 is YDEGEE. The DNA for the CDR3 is TGTGCCAGCAGCCCGCATAGGGGCGCAGATACGCAGTATTTT. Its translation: CASSPHRGADTQYF.

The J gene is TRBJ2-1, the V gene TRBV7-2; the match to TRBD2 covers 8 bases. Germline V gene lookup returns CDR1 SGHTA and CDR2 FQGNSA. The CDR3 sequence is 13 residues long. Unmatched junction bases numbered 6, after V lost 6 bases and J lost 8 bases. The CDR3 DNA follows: TGTGCCAGCAGACCCGGGACTAGGTATGAGCAGTTCTTC. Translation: CASRPGTRYEQFF.